The 15 T cell receptor beta chains below were found in one sample sequenced in a study of tumor-infiltrating lymphocytes in localized non-small cell lung cancer. Using immunoSEQ multiplex PCR, the repertoire was profiled, and TCRdb retains in-frame clones only, with some absent. The sample has about 3,000 clones; 52% are singletons. The material sequenced was uninvolved lung tissue not adjacent to the tumor. Receptors were obtained from a human donor with non-small cell lung cancer.

The rearrangement links TRBV7-2 to TRBJ2-7, with no clear D. CDR1 SGHTA and CDR2 FQGNSA come from the germline V gene. Trimming pared 2 bases from V and 2 bases from J, leaving 13 bases between. The CDR3 sequence is 15 residues long. CDR3 in amino acids: CASSLSPSSPYEQYF. DNA for the CDR3: TGTGCCAGCAGCTTATCCCCCAGCAGTCCCTACGAGCAGTACTTC.

J is TRBJ1-2 and V is TRBV28; 10 positions match TRBD1. Per germline, CDR1 MDHEN and CDR2 SYDVKM. This CDR3 is built from 15 residues. The ends lost 4 bases at V and 7 bases at J; junction bases unmatched: 9. CDR3 amino acids: CASSSGPGQGFGYTF. The CDR3 DNA is TGTGCCAGCAGTTCTGGGCCGGGACAGGGGTTTGGCTACACCTTC.

V usage is TRBV5-8 and J usage is TRBJ1-6; 9 nucleotides align to TRBD1. Germline V CDR1 and CDR2: SGHTS, YDEGEE. J lost 9 bases, V lost 0 bases, and 4 bases had no gene match. The CDR3 loop spans 15 amino acids. CDR3 coding DNA: TGTGCCAGCAGCTTGGGGGGACAGGGAAGTTCACCCCTCCACTTT. Translating gives CASSLGGQGSSPLHF. The variable domain in full, with the rest retrieved from reference TRBV5-8 and TRBJ1-6, is EAGVTQSPTHLIKTRGQQATLRCSPISGHTSVYWYQQALGLGLQFLLWYDEGEERNRGNFPPRFSGRQFPNYSSELNVNALELEDSALYLCASSLGGQGSSPLHFGNGTRLTVT.

This chain connects TRBV7-6 to TRBJ1-5; TRBD1 is a possible D gene (6 bases). Trimming removed 3 bases at V and 6 bases at J, with 12 bases between. The CDR3 consists of 14 residues. Per germline, CDR1 SGHVS and CDR2 FNYEAQ. CDR3 amino acids: CASSLRGSGQPQHF. The CDR3 DNA sequence: TGTGCCAGCAGCTTGAGGGGGAGTGGTCAGCCCCAGCATTTT.

The chain is built from TRBV7-2 and TRBJ1-5, with a weak D call TRBD1 (6 bases). Germline assignment: CDR1 SGHTA and CDR2 FQGNSA. V shed 5 bases and J shed 3 bases, with 20 bases lying between them. The CDR3 consists of 17 residues. CDR3 in DNA: TGTGCCAGCAGCACCCAGGACACAGGGATATCCAATCAGCCCCAGCATTTT. Amino acids: CASSTQDTGISNQPQHF.

This clone was seen a single time. V gene TRBV27 combines with J gene TRBJ1-2; unclear D gene. Trimming stripped 3 bases from V and 1 base from J, with 15 bases between. The germline gives CDR1 MNHEY, CDR2 SMNVEV (reference sequence). The CDR3 covers 16 residues. The CDR3 region is CASSFFAFRINYGYTF. The DNA of the CDR3 is TGTGCCAGCAGTTTTTTTGCTTTTCGTATTAACTATGGCTACACCTTC.

The rearrangement joins TRBV9 to TRBJ1-2; a possible D gene is TRBD1 (6 bases). Trimming removed 2 bases from V and 2 bases from J, with 13 bases in between. CDR1 and CDR2 from the germline V gene are SGDLS and YYNGEE. The CDR3 is 15 amino acids. The CDR3 reads CASSVQGPGNYGYTF. CDR3 coding DNA: TGTGCCAGCAGCGTTCAGGGGCCCGGGAACTATGGCTACACCTTC.

The chain carries TRBV27 and TRBJ2-7; no definite D call. CDR1 and CDR2 from the germline V gene are MNHEY and SMNVEV (reference sequence). The CDR3 extends over 12 amino acids. Trimming removed 5 bases at V and 6 bases at J, with 11 bases between. The CDR3 protein is CASSLRTGEQYF. The CDR3 DNA sequence: TGTGCCAGCAGTCTTCGAACGGGCGAGCAGTACTTC.

The rearrangement links TRBV7-3 to TRBJ2-1; 13 bases are shared with TRBD2. V dropped 1 base and J dropped 8; count of bases not matched to a gene: 5. The length of the CDR3 is 16 residues. Per germline, CDR1 SGHTA and CDR2 FQGTGA. CDR3 coding DNA: TGTGCCAGCAGCTTAAACGGACTAGCGGGAGTAGATGAGCAGTTCTTC. This codes for CASSLNGLAGVDEQFF.

This chain connects TRBV2 to TRBJ2-2; TRBD2 agrees at 7 bases. CDR3 length equals 15 residues. The germline V gene has CDR1 SNHLY and CDR2 FYNNEI. J was trimmed by 4 bases and V by 5 bases; bases with no gene match: 7. The CDR3 region is CASSPGDYFTGELFF. The CDR3 DNA reads TGTGCCAGCAGTCCGGGGGACTACTTCACCGGGGAGCTGTTTTTT.

The rearrangement uses TRBV4-3 and TRBJ2-3; TRBD1 is a possible D gene (5 bases). This CDR3 comprises 17 residues. Between the trimmed V and J ends, which lost 1 base and 0 bases, there was a span of 14 bases. Germline lookup yields CDR1 LGHNA and CDR2 YSLEER. The chain's CDR3 is CASSQGGAYISTDTQYF. DNA for the CDR3: TGCGCCAGCAGCCAAGGGGGCGCCTATATTAGCACAGATACGCAGTATTTT.

The V gene is TRBV6-5, the J gene TRBJ1-1, with 10 bases identical to TRBD1. The CDR3 length is 16 residues. Germline CDR1 and CDR2: MNHEY and SVGAGI. V shed 0 bases, J shed 4 bases, and the junction held 5 bases outside the gene matches. DNA for the CDR3: TGTGCCAGCAGTTACTCGCGGACAGGGGGGGGCACTGAAGCTTTCTTT. This sequence encodes CASSYSRTGGGTEAFF.

This clone ranks as large (0.1 to 1%). V is TRBV28 and J is TRBJ2-6, with a tentative D call TRBD1 (6 bases). Trimming shortened V by 5 bases and J by 4 bases, and 12 bases separated the two germline ends. There are 15 residues in the CDR3. The germline gives CDR1 MDHEN, CDR2 SYDVKM. Written as DNA, the CDR3 is TGTGCCAGCAGTACAGGGTCGGTAGGGGCCAACGTCCTGACTTTC. Protein: CASSTGSVGANVLTF.

The chain combines TRBV7-2 with TRBJ2-3; D is uncertain. Per germline, CDR1 SGHTA and CDR2 FQGNSA. Trimming pared 5 bases from V and 2 bases from J, leaving 14 bases between. This CDR3 has 15 amino acids. CDR3 amino acids: CASSPRALNTDTQYF. Written as DNA, the CDR3 is TGTGCCAGCAGCCCTAGGGCCCTTAACACAGATACGCAGTATTTT.

The chain has TRBV5-6 and TRBJ1-1; no clear D gene. Germline CDR1 reads SGHDT; CDR2 reads YYEEEE. The CDR3 is 14 residues long. V was shortened by 4 bases and J by 4 bases, with 14 bases between the two germline ends. The CDR3 DNA follows: TGTGCCAGCAGCCCCCCGGAGCAGTCCACTGAAGCTTTCTTT. Encoded protein: CASSPPEQSTEAFF.